Below are 16 T cell receptor beta chains sequenced from a single sample in a study of T cell changes during pregnancy in multiple sclerosis (dated by TCRdb to about 2019). Receptor amplification or capture employed the immunoSEQ multiplex PCR assay. TCRdb limited this immuneACCESS table to in-frame rearrangements with V and J called. A share of clones is missing; checked studies link under half to unresolved V genes, and the rest is unexplained. The sample table lists some 80,000 clones, about 93% of them with a count of one. Together, the top ten hold roughly 1% of the sample. Sample: peripheral blood, taken in the first trimester of pregnancy. The receptor set was obtained from a female donor with multiple sclerosis, enrolled in a pregnancy study.

CDR3 in amino acids: CASSLSDKSYEQYF. In DNA, the CDR3 is TGTGCCAGCAGCTTGTCGGACAAATCCTACGAGCAGTACTTC. The chain combines TRBV5-4 with TRBJ2-7; D possibly corresponds to TRBD1 (5 bases). Trimming removed 1 base from V and 1 base from J, with 9 bases in between. CDR1 and CDR2 (germline): SGHNT, YYREEE (reference sequence). This CDR3 has 14 residues.

The CDR3 spells CASSLFQAKQEPPGNTIYF. DNA of the CDR3: TGTGCCAGCTCACTTTTCCAGGCCAAGCAAGAACCCCCTGGAAACACCATATATTTT. V is TRBV18 and J is TRBJ1-3; D gene ambiguous. CDR1 KGHSH and CDR2 LQKENI come from the germline V gene. V lost 4 bases and J 2 bases, leaving 24 bases between the germline ends. The CDR3 is 19 residues long.

V is TRBV29-1 and J is TRBJ1-2; 8 bases line up with TRBD1. This CDR3 spans 14 amino acids. The trim removed 5 bases at V and 6 bases at J, leaving 11 bases unmatched. Germline CDR1 reads SQVTM; CDR2 reads ANQGSEA. CDR3 coding DNA: TGCAGCGTTTCCACAGGGGGACAAGGCAATGGCTACACCTTC. This encodes CSVSTGGQGNGYTF.

This chain uses TRBV15 with TRBJ2-7; 9 bases fit TRBD2. The CDR3 sequence is 14 residues long. The germline CDR1 and CDR2 sequences are LNHNV and YYDKDF (reference sequence). The V and J ends lost 1 base and 4 bases, in that order; junction bases with no gene match: 2. The CDR3 DNA reads as TGTGCCACCAGCAGAGCTCTAGCGGGGTACGAGCAGTACTTC. Protein: CATSRALAGYEQYF. Combining the CDR3 with reference TRBV15 and TRBJ2-7 gives the whole variable domain DAMVIQNPRYQVTQFGKPVTLSCSQTLNHNVMYWYQQKSSQAPKLLFHYYDKDFNNEADTPDNFQSRRPNTSFCFLDIRSPGLGDTAMYLCATSRALAGYEQYFGPGTRLTVT.

The chain recombines TRBV29-1 with TRBJ2-1; 10 bases agree with TRBD2. The J segment lost 4 bases and the V segment lost 6 bases, leaving 3 bases of the junction unmatched. Germline loops: CDR1 SQVTM, CDR2 ANQGSEA. The CDR3 totals 13 residues. CDR3 coding DNA: TGCAGCGTCTCTAGCGGGAGTTACAATGAGCAGTTCTTC. Translation gives CSVSSGSYNEQFF.

The chain employs TRBV28 and TRBJ2-3; 14 nucleotides agree with TRBD2. The germline CDR1 and CDR2 sequences are MDHEN and SYDVKM. V shed 4 bases and J 3 bases; nucleotides not matched to a gene: 3. This CDR3 spans 16 amino acids. CDR3 sequence (DNA): TGTGCCAGCAGTTCCCGGACTAGCGGGAGGACAGATACGCAGTATTTT. It codes for CASSSRTSGRTDTQYF.

The chain joins TRBV7-8 to TRBJ2-3; 10 bases are a match to TRBD1. The germline gives CDR1 SGHVS, CDR2 FQNEAQ. The CDR3 is made up of 15 amino acids. Unmatched junction bases numbered 9, after V lost 5 bases and J lost 7 bases. As DNA, the CDR3 is TGTGCCAGCAGCACCTACCGGGACAGGGGATATACGCAGTATTTT. It translates to CASSTYRDRGYTQYF.

The chain is built from TRBV7-9 and TRBJ2-7, with 9 bases aligning to TRBD1. The V and J ends lost 0 bases and 6 bases, in that order; junction bases with no gene match: 15. The CDR3 length is 18 residues. The V gene's germline CDR1 is SEHNR and CDR2 FQNEAQ (reference sequence). In DNA form, the CDR3 reads TGTGCCAGCAGCTTAGCGTTGGGACAGGGCATATACGCACGCGAGCAGTACTTC. It is translated as CASSLALGQGIYAREQYF.

This chain connects TRBV6-1 to TRBJ1-5, with TRBD1 matching over 8 bases. CDR1 and CDR2 from the germline V gene are MNHNS and SASEGT. The J segment lost 0 bases and the V segment lost 7 bases, leaving 5 bases of the junction unmatched. This CDR3 has 15 amino acids. CDR3 bases: TGTGCCAGCACCTGGACAGGGTATAGCAATCAGCCCCAGCATTTT. It is translated as CASTWTGYSNQPQHF.

This chain joins TRBV9 and TRBJ1-1, with D possibly TRBD1 on 6 matching bases. CDR3 length: 14 residues. Germline V gives CDR1 SGDLS, CDR2 YYNGEE. Trimming stripped 7 bases from V and 5 bases from J, with 18 bases between. CDR3 in amino acids: CASGGAGRGTEAFF. For the CDR3, the DNA is TGTGCCAGCGGGGGGGCGGGGAGGGGGACTGAAGCTTTCTTT.

CDR3 nucleotide sequence: TGTGCCAGATCACAGGACAGGGACTTTATAGATAGTCAGCCCCAGCATTTT. Residues: CARSQDRDFIDSQPQHF. This sequence joins TRBV5-7 and TRBJ1-5; 8 nucleotides line up with TRBD1. TRBV5-7 has ORF status, its function being uncertain. V shed 8 bases and J 6 bases; nucleotides not matched to a gene: 19. The CDR3 sequence is 17 residues long.

The chain carries TRBV19 and TRBJ1-5, with 8 bases identical to TRBD1. The junction had 5 bases not matched to a gene; V was cut back by 2 bases and J by 2 bases. The germline V gene has CDR1 LNHDA and CDR2 SQIVND (reference sequence). The CDR3 extends over 16 amino acids. The CDR3 DNA reads TGTGCCAGTAGTATAAATTCAGGGGGCGGCAATCAGCCCCAGCATTTT. Protein product: CASSINSGGGNQPQHF.

The rearrangement links TRBV30 to TRBJ1-1; no definite D call. Germline-derived CDR1 and CDR2 are GTSNPN and SVGIG (reference sequence). V was pared by 8 bases and J by 4 bases, with 14 bases between. There are 12 residues in the CDR3. The CDR3 spells CALGAFSTEAFF. DNA for the CDR3: TGTGCCCTGGGAGCTTTTAGCACTGAAGCTTTCTTT.

The chain is built from TRBV11-2 and TRBJ2-7; perhaps TRBD2 as D (6 bases). The CDR3 is 14 amino acids. V was trimmed by 4 bases and J by 4 bases, leaving 14 bases between them. Looked up from germline, CDR1 is SGHAT and CDR2 is FQNNGV. The CDR3 reads CASSSSGTAYEQYF. The CDR3 bases are TGTGCCAGCAGCTCCTCCGGGACTGCTTACGAGCAGTACTTC. Supplemented by reference TRBV11-2 and TRBJ2-7, the full variable domain reads EAGVAQSPRYKIIEKRQSVAFWCNPISGHATLYWYQQILGQGPKLLIQFQNNGVVDDSQLPKDRFSAERLKGVDSTLKIQPAKLEDSAVYLCASSSSGTAYEQYFGPGTRLTVT.

The chain carries TRBV18 and TRBJ2-5, with D perhaps TRBD1 (5 bases). This CDR3 has 14 amino acids. CDR1 is KGHSH, CDR2 LQKENI, per germline. The V and J ends lost 8 bases and 4 bases respectively, with 17 bases between them. The CDR3 DNA follows: TGTGCCAGCCTAAGCCCAGGGAAAGGAGAGACCCAGTACTTC. Translated: CASLSPGKGETQYF.

The chain links TRBV28 to TRBJ2-2; 7 bases agree with TRBD1. Germline V gene lookup returns CDR1 MDHEN and CDR2 SYDVKM. This CDR3 is built from 15 residues. V shed 7 bases, J shed 4 bases, and the junction held 9 bases outside the gene matches. CDR3 in DNA: TGTGCCAGCACTGTAACAGGGGCGGCCACCGGGGAGCTGTTTTTT. This sequence encodes CASTVTGAATGELFF.